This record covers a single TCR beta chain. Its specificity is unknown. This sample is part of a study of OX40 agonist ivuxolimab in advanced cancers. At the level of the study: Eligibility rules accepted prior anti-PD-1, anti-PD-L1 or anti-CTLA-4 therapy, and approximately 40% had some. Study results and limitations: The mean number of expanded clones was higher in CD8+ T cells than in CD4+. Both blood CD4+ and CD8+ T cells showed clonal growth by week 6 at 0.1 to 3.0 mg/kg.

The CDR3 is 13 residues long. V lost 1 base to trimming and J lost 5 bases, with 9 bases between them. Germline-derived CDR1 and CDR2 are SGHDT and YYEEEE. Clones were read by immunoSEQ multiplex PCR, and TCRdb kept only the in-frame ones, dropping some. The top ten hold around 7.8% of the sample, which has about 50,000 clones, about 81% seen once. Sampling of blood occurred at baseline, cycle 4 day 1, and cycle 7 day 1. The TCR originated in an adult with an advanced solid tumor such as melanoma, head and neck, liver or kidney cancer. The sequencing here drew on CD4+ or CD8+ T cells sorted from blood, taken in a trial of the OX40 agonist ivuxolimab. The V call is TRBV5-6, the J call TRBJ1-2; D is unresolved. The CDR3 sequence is CASSLRPDYGYTF. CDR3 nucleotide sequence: TGTGCCAGCAGCTTGAGGCCGGATTATGGCTACACCTTC.